Listed here is a single T cell receptor beta chain. What it binds is not known. J lost 4 bases, V lost 7 bases, and 13 bases had no gene match. This CDR3 contains 18 residues. Germline-derived CDR1 and CDR2 are SGHAT and FQDESV (reference sequence). Assay: immunoSEQ multiplex PCR; the TCRdb copy retains only in-frame clones and omits some. The sample holds 25,000 to 35,000 clones, 90% seen once. This entry comes from a study of neoadjuvant nivolumab and ipilimumab in lung cancer. General study findings and limits: A small number of samples were TCR sequenced. Only two of four nivolumab-treated tumors gained richness and clonality by surgery.

The clonotype originates from an adult with non-small cell lung cancer. This chain links TRBV11-1 with TRBJ2-2; 12 bases are a match to TRBD2. Source: peripheral blood, taken after neoadjuvant nivolumab, alone or with ipilimumab, at or shortly before surgery. The CDR3 coding sequence is TGTGCCAGCACCAAGCGGGCTAGCGGGGGGGTAGGCACCGGGGAGCTGTTTTTT. It is translated as CASTKRASGGVGTGELFF.